These 4 T cell receptor beta chains share one sample of origin, sequenced in a study of graft-versus-host responses after intestinal transplantation. Assay: immunoSEQ multiplex PCR; the TCRdb copy retains only in-frame clones and omits some. Of about 4,700 clones listed, 25% to 30% are singletons. Each mixed lymphocyte reaction held some 200,000 CFSE-labeled responders and some 200,000 irradiated violet-dye-labeled stimulators. Sequenced material: alloreactive CD8+ T cells from a mixed lymphocyte reaction culture, taken before transplantation. Subset given: CFSE-low proliferating T cells sorted from approximately 6-day pre-transplant mixed lymphocyte reaction (GvH or HvG direction). Every receptor here comes from a human patient who was an organ donor for intestinal transplantation.

This clone has only a few counts. The V call is TRBV29-1, the J call TRBJ1-2; 8 bases align to TRBD1. This CDR3 region has 14 residues. Germline V gene data show CDR1 as SQVTM and CDR2 as ANQGSEA. The junction had 12 bases not matched to a gene; V was cut back by 4 bases and J by 8 bases. The CDR3 protein is CSVVNPARGRGYTF. CDR3 coding DNA: TGCAGCGTTGTTAACCCGGCCAGGGGGCGCGGCTACACCTTC. The full variable domain, in which reference TRBV29-1 and TRBJ1-2 provide the parts outside the CDR3, is SAVISQKPSRDICQRGTSLTIQCQVDSQVTMMFWYRQQPGQSLTLIATANQGSEATYESGFVIDKFPISRPNLTFSTLTVSNMSPEDSSIYLCSVVNPARGRGYTFGSGTRLTVV.

This chain uses TRBV9 with TRBJ1-6; D gene uncertain. Trimming took 0 bases from V and 6 from J, leaving 13 bases between them. The CDR3 is 16 amino acids. Looked up from germline, CDR1 is SGDLS and CDR2 is YYNGEE. The CDR3 spells CASSVDPGLSNSPLHF. CDR3 bases: TGTGCCAGCAGCGTAGACCCCGGGTTGTCTAATTCACCCCTCCACTTT. The variable domain in full, completed from reference TRBV9 and TRBJ1-6, reads DSGVTQTPKHLITATGQRVTLRCSPRSGDLSVYWYQQSLDQGLQFLIQYYNGEERAKGNILERFSAQQFPDLHSELNLSSLELGDSALYFCASSVDPGLSNSPLHFGNGTRLTVT.

The chain couples TRBV6-6 to TRBJ1-2; no firm D call. Germline V gene data show CDR1 as MNHNY and CDR2 as SVGAGI (reference sequence). Trimming stripped 3 bases from V and 5 bases from J, with 10 bases between. The CDR3 has 13 residues. The CDR3: CASSYGGDYGYTF. Written as DNA, the CDR3 is TGTGCCAGCAGTTATGGTGGAGATTATGGCTACACCTTC.

The chain recombines TRBV28 with TRBJ2-2; D is uncertain. This CDR3 is built from 17 residues. V dropped 2 bases and J dropped 5 bases, with 18 bases sitting between them. Germline values: CDR1 MDHEN, CDR2 SYDVKM. The DNA of the CDR3 is TGTGCCAGCAGTTTAGCTTCTGTTTCGCCGCGTACCGGGGAGCTGTTTTTT. This translates into CASSLASVSPRTGELFF.